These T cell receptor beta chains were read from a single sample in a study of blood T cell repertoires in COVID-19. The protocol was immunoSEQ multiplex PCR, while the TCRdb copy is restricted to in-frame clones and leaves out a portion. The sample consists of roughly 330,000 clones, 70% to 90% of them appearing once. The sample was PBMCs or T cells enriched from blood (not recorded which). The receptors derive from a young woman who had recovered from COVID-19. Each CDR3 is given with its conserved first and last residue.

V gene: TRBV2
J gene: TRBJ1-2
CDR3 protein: CASSEQDRDRSYTF

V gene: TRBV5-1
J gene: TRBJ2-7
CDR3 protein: CASSTYEQYF

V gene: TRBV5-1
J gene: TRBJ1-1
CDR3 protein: CASSLPRQNTEAFF

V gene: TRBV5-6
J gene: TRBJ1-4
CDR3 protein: CANHRTGVGEKLFF

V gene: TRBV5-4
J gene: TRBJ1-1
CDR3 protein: CASRRQGYEAFF

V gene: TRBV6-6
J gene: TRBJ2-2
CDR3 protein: CASSYPPLTGTGELFF

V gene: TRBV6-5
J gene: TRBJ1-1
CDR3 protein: CASSSGGTTEAFF

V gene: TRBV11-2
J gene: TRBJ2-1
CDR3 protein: CASSLVLRGLLHEQFF

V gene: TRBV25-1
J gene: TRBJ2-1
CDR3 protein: CASRGTSYNEQFF

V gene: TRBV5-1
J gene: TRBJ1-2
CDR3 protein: CASSLEGQAIYGYTF

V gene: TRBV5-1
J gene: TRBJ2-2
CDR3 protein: CASSLYERDTGELFF

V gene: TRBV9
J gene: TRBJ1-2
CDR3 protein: CASRAPGKIRGGYTF

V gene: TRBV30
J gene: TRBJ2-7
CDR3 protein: CAWSGQGRTYEQYF

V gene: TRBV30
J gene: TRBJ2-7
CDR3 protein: CAGVEIHEQYF

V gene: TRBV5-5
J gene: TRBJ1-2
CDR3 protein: CASSLAGANYGYTF

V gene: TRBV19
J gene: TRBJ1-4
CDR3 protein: CATRQGMDKEKLFF

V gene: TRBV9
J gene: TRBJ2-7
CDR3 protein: CASSIGTSREYEQYF

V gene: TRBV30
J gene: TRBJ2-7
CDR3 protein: CAWRRQGRNSEQYF

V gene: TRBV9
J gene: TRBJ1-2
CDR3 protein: CASSTPGYGYTF

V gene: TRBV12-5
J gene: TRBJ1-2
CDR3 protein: CASGVFNRDRDGYTF

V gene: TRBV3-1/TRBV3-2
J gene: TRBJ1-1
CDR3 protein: CASSQTRDREGIIDEAFF

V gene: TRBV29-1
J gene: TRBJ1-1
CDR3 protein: CSVWTGFNTEAFF

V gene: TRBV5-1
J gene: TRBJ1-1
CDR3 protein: CASSKKGQGGNTEAFF

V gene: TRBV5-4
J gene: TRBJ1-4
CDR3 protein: CASSLAGTGEKLFF

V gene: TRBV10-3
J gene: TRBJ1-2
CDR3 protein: CASRPGQGINYGYTF

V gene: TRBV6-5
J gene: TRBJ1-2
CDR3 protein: CASRVGYGYTF

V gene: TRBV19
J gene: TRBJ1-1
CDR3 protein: CASSLAKNTEAFF

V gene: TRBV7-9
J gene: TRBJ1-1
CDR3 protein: CASSFAGLGTEAFF

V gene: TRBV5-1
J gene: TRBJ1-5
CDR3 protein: CASSLAGGSNQPQHF

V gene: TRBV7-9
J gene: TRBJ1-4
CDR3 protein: CASSLSKSTLREKLFF

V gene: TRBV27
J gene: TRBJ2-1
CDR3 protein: CASSPGTGGYNEQFF

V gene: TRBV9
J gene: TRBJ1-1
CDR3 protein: CASSVDGMWGDTEAFF

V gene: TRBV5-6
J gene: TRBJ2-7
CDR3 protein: CASSSDSLSREQYF

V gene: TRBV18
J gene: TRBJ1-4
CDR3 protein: CASSPGVGTREKLFF

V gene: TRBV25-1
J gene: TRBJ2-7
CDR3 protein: CASSDTGRSAYEQYF

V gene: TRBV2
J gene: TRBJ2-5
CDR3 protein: CASSEISGGAVETQYF

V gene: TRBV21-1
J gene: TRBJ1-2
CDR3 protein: CASSKAGGLRNYGYTF

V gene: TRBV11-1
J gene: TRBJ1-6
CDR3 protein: CASSLGQAYNSPLHF

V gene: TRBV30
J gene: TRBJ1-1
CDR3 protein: CAWSAGGIPEAFF

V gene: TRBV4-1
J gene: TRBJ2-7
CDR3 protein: CASSQDSGGSSYEQYF

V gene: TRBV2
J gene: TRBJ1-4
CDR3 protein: CASSERTASNEKLFF

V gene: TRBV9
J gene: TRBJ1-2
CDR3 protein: CASSAYQTGMSGYTF

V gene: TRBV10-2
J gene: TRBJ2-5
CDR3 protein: CASSEGGGSQETQYF

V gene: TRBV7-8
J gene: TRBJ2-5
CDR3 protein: CASSLAPSGRWETQYF

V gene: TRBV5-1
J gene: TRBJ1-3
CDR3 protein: CASSGTGTSGNTIYF

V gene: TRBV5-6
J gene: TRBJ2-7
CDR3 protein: CASSPGQDEQYF

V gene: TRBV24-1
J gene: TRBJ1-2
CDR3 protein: CATSDLVRTDYGYTF

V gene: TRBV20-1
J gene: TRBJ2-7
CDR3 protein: CSASNTRPTEQYF

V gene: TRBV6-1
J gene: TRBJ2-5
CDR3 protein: CASSELAGGQETQYF

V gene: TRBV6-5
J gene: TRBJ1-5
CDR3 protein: CATGQGALQPQHF